This T cell receptor (beta chain) appears in the sequencing data of a study of cytomegalovirus exposure and HLA in healthy donors. Background on the study: The 130 or so validation repertoires and the approximately 700 first-cohort repertoires shared a platform, a later analysis reported.

Trimming removed 1 base at V and 7 bases at J, with 11 bases between. Germline V gives CDR1 MGHRA, CDR2 YSYEKL. This CDR3 comprises 13 residues. As concerns this clone: The target antigen is unknown.

Donors were drawn from the roughly 130-subject validation cohort, separate from the roughly 610-subject first cohort. Whole-study results and caveats: It was 150 or so TCR beta chains that were listed as cytomegalovirus-associated. The tendency of first-cohort TCR clusters to co-occur in the 120 validation repertoires was identified by a subsequent analysis.

Sequenced by immunoSEQ multiplex PCR; TCRdb stores in-frame clones only, minus some. In the table there are fewer than 90,000 clones, around 82% of which are singletons. The sequencing input was PBMCs. The chain recombines TRBV4-1 with TRBJ2-7; D is undetermined. This clonotype was sampled from a woman aged 18-29 years in good health and CMV-seropositive. CDR3 protein: CASSQGTVREQYF. Here the CDR3 DNA reads TGCGCCAGCAGCCAAGGCACGGTGAGGGAGCAGTACTTC.